The rows below give T cell receptor beta chains drawn from one sample of a study of cytomegalovirus exposure and HLA in healthy donors. Clones were sequenced by immunoSEQ multiplex PCR, and TCRdb holds only the in-frame ones, with some missing. The sample carries fewer than 140,000 clones, roughly 80% recorded once. The sequenced sample was PBMCs. The receptor set was obtained from a man aged 40-55 years in good health and CMV-seronegative. CDR3s include the opening cysteine and the closing phenylalanine or tryptophan. Each record gives: J gene, clone size, V gene, D gene, CDR3 protein, CDR3 DNA. A D gene is named only where the DNA matches it firmly. Size is omitted from some rows. Given values are once, few, many or a class for expanded clones.

TRBJ2-3	-	TRBV7-3	-	CASSLSGGAADTQYF	TGTGCCAGCAGCTTAAGTGGGGGGGCAGCAGATACGCAGTATTTT
TRBJ1-2	-	TRBV7-6	-	CASSLEGQKPYGYTF	TGTGCCAGCAGCTTAGAAGGACAGAAACCCTATGGCTACACCTTC
TRBJ1-2	-	TRBV10-2	TRBD1	CASRNPGQGKDGYTF	TGCGCCAGCAGAAATCCGGGACAGGGAAAGGATGGCTACACCTTC
TRBJ2-7	-	TRBV11-2	-	CASSLDSGTGSSYEQYF	TGTGCCAGCAGCTTAGATAGCGGGACAGGGAGCTCCTACGAGCAGTACTTC
TRBJ2-7	-	TRBV7-9	TRBD1	CASNKGQEYYEQYF	TGTGCCAGCAACAAGGGACAGGAATACTACGAGCAGTACTTC
TRBJ1-1	-	TRBV6-5	-	CASSYPGITEAFF	TGTGCCAGCAGTTACCCAGGGATCACTGAAGCTTTCTTT
TRBJ2-3	-	TRBV14	TRBD2	CASSRRLAGGTDTQYF	TGTGCCAGCAGCCGAAGACTAGCGGGGGGCACAGATACGCAGTATTTT
TRBJ2-1	few	TRBV2	-	CASSEVGGLSYNEQFF	TGTGCCAGCAGTGAAGTTGGAGGGTTGTCCTACAATGAGCAGTTCTTC
TRBJ1-4	-	TRBV19	-	CASSPERGEKLFF	TGTGCCAGTAGCCCAGAAAGGGGTGAAAAACTGTTTTTT
TRBJ2-3	-	TRBV5-1	TRBD2	CASSLLAGYTDTQYF	TGCGCCAGCAGCTTGTTAGCGGGGTACACAGATACGCAGTATTTT
TRBJ2-5	few	TRBV7-2	TRBD1	CASSLGQGGVQETQYF	TGTGCCAGCAGCTTAGGACAGGGCGGAGTCCAAGAGACCCAGTACTTC
TRBJ2-7	few	TRBV5-1	-	CASSPGDTSYEQYF	TGCGCCAGCAGTCCCGGTGACACCTCCTACGAGCAGTACTTC
TRBJ1-1	once	TRBV15	TRBD1	CATSSTDRVNTEAFF	TGTGCCACCAGCAGTACAGACAGGGTGAACACTGAAGCTTTCTTT
TRBJ1-2	-	TRBV2	-	CASGREGVGYTF	TGTGCCAGCGGGAGAGAAGGTGTTGGCTACACCTTC
TRBJ1-6	-	TRBV18	TRBD1	CASSRDRGDNSPLHF	TGTGCCAGCTCGCGCGACAGGGGCGATAATTCACCCCTCCACTTT
TRBJ2-7	-	TRBV10-2	TRBD1	CASSTGTGVYEQYF	TGCGCCAGCAGTACCGGGACAGGGGTCTACGAGCAGTACTTC
TRBJ1-1	-	TRBV7-9	TRBD1	CASRTTGLDTEAFF	TGTGCCAGCAGGACGACAGGGTTGGACACTGAAGCTTTCTTT
TRBJ2-1	few	TRBV27	-	CASSPGQSGNEQFF	TGTGCCAGCAGCCCGGGACAATCAGGCAATGAGCAGTTCTTC
TRBJ2-5	-	TRBV19	-	CASSTPPGTQYF	TGTGCCAGTAGTACACCACCCGGGACCCAGTACTTC
TRBJ1-1	-	TRBV5-1	-	CASSATLGGGGTNTEAFF	TGCGCCAGCAGCGCTACTCTGGGGGGCGGGGGAACTAACACTGAAGCTTTCTTT
TRBJ2-7	-	TRBV6-1	TRBD2	CASSDRLAGGPVSSYEQYF	TGTGCCAGCAGTGACCGACTAGCGGGGGGGCCCGTAAGCTCCTACGAGCAGTACTTC
TRBJ2-1	-	TRBV7-9	TRBD1	CASSRAGQGTFF	TGTGCCAGCAGCCGCGCTGGACAGGGGACGTTCTTC
TRBJ2-3	-	TRBV29-1	-	CSVGSGSTDTQYF	TGCAGCGTGGGCTCGGGAAGCACAGATACGCAGTATTTT
TRBJ2-1	-	TRBV5-1	TRBD1	CASSSDRGGDEQFF	TGCGCCAGCAGCTCGGACAGGGGCGGTGATGAGCAGTTCTTC
TRBJ2-5	once	TRBV5-1	-	CASSFVRTGQEQETQYF	TGCGCCAGCAGCTTTGTGCGGACCGGACAAGAACAAGAGACCCAGTACTTC
TRBJ1-1	-	TRBV5-1	-	CASSLETRSTEAFF	TGCGCCAGCAGCTTGGAAACGCGGTCCACTGAAGCTTTCTTT
TRBJ2-6	-	TRBV6-1	-	CASSDSVSGANVLTF	TGTGCCAGCAGTGACTCAGTTTCCGGGGCCAACGTCCTGACTTTC
TRBJ1-5	-	TRBV19	-	CASSYRNQPQHF	TGTGCCAGTAGTTATCGTAATCAGCCCCAGCATTTT
TRBJ2-1	-	TRBV7-6	TRBD2	CASSLASGGYNEQFF	TGTGCCAGCAGCTTGGCGAGCGGGGGGTACAATGAGCAGTTCTTC
TRBJ1-1	-	TRBV7-8	-	CASSRSRLNTEAFF	TGTGCCAGCAGCCGGTCGCGGTTGAACACTGAAGCTTTCTTT
TRBJ1-1	-	TRBV6-6	-	CASSYGTSNTEAFF	TGTGCCAGCAGTTACGGGACATCGAACACTGAAGCTTTCTTT
TRBJ2-5	few	TRBV7-2	-	CASSYRDWKETQYF	TGTGCCAGCAGCTACCGGGACTGGAAAGAGACCCAGTACTTC
TRBJ1-4	-	TRBV2	-	CASSRQSDATNEKLFF	TGTGCCAGCAGTCGACAGAGTGATGCAACTAATGAAAAACTGTTTTTT
TRBJ2-1	-	TRBV14	-	CASSKNRENEQFF	TGTGCCAGCAGCAAGAACAGGGAGAATGAGCAGTTCTTC
TRBJ2-1	-	TRBV7-9	TRBD2	CASSESRLAGVDEQFF	TGTGCCAGCAGCGAAAGCCGACTAGCGGGGGTCGATGAGCAGTTCTTC
TRBJ1-2	-	TRBV7-2	-	CASSFGQTNYGYTF	TGTGCCAGCAGCTTCGGACAGACTAACTATGGCTACACCTTC
TRBJ1-6	-	TRBV18	TRBD1	CASSPPEQGNSPLHF	TGTGCCAGCTCACCACCGGAACAGGGGAATTCACCCCTCCACTTT
TRBJ2-2	-	TRBV5-1	-	CASSSTTNTGELFF	TGCGCCAGCAGCTCTACTACGAACACCGGGGAGCTGTTTTTT
TRBJ1-2	-	TRBV6-1	-	CASSESGRERGYTF	TGTGCCAGCAGTGAAAGTGGCAGGGAAAGAGGCTACACCTTC
TRBJ1-1	-	TRBV14	-	CASSQDIGPWEAFF	TGTGCCAGCAGCCAAGATATTGGGCCCTGGGAGGCTTTCTTT
TRBJ2-7	-	TRBV28	-	CATRRYSYEQYF	TGTGCCACCAGACGCTACTCCTACGAGCAGTACTTC
TRBJ2-1	-	TRBV4-1	-	CASSQEEDEQFF	TGCGCCAGCAGCCAAGAGGAGGACGAGCAGTTCTTC
TRBJ1-6	-	TRBV27	-	CASRPGTRDNSPLHF	TGTGCCAGCAGGCCCGGGACACGAGATAATTCACCCCTCCACTTT
TRBJ1-4	-	TRBV5-4	TRBD1	CASSLDRGHEKLFF	TGTGCCAGCAGCCTGGACAGGGGGCATGAAAAACTGTTTTTT
TRBJ1-5	-	TRBV6-4	-	CASSQEINQPQHF	TGTGCCAGCAGTCAAGAGATAAATCAGCCCCAGCATTTT
TRBJ2-7	-	TRBV6-1	TRBD1	CASSDRGRDRLNGEQYF	TGTGCCAGCAGTGACAGGGGGCGGGACAGGCTGAATGGGGAGCAGTACTTC
TRBJ2-7	-	TRBV2	-	CASTQGSRDLDFYEQYF	TGTGCCAGCACCCAGGGCTCCCGGGACTTGGACTTCTACGAGCAGTACTTC
TRBJ1-4	-	TRBV4-1	TRBD1	CASSSYTGTGAEKLFF	TGCGCCAGCAGCTCTTACACCGGGACAGGAGCAGAAAAACTGTTCTTT
TRBJ2-7	-	TRBV10-3	-	CAISSNLAEYEQYF	TGTGCCATCAGTAGCAACTTAGCCGAATACGAGCAGTACTTC
TRBJ1-6	-	TRBV5-1	-	CASSWGDNLSSYNSPLHF	TGCGCCAGCAGCTGGGGAGACAACCTGAGCTCCTATAATTCACCCCTCCACTTT
TRBJ2-3	-	TRBV2	TRBD2	CASSRTSGGVGWTDTQYF	TGTGCCAGCAGTCGAACTAGCGGGGGGGTTGGCTGGACAGATACGCAGTATTTT
TRBJ2-3	-	TRBV7-9	-	CASRGLAASTDTQYF	TGTGCCAGCAGGGGGTTAGCGGCTAGCACAGATACGCAGTATTTT
TRBJ2-5	-	TRBV2	TRBD2	CASRGRGGTSPQETQYF	TGTGCCAGCAGGGGGCGGGGGGGGACTTCCCCCCAAGAGACCCAGTACTTC
TRBJ1-5	-	TRBV10-3	TRBD1	CAISGTGGNQPQHF	TGTGCCATCAGTGGAACAGGGGGCAATCAGCCCCAGCATTTT
TRBJ2-5	-	TRBV7-9	-	CASSPMETQYF	TGTGCCAGCAGCCCAATGGAGACCCAGTACTTC
TRBJ1-2	many	TRBV19	-	CASSPREEANYGYTF	TGTGCCAGTAGTCCCCGAGAGGAAGCTAACTATGGCTACACCTTC
TRBJ2-5	-	TRBV2	TRBD2	CASSGGVAGGKVETQYF	TGTGCCAGCAGTGGGGGAGTAGCGGGGGGGAAGGTGGAGACCCAGTACTTC
TRBJ1-2	-	TRBV4-1	TRBD1	CASSQGQGTFNYGYTF	TGCGCCAGCAGCCAAGGACAGGGGACGTTCAACTATGGCTACACCTTC
TRBJ1-3	-	TRBV5-1	-	CASAGEAGNTIYF	TGCGCCAGCGCGGGGGAGGCTGGAAACACCATATATTTT
TRBJ2-7	few	TRBV13	-	CASSPGFTYEQYF	TGTGCCAGCAGCCCAGGATTCACCTACGAGCAGTACTTC